This T cell receptor beta chain originates from a study of control samples from healthy donors and cancer patients. Data came from immunoSEQ multiplex PCR; TCRdb stores just in-frame clones and leaves some out. The sample yields 150,000 to 200,000 clones, 85% to 90% seen once. V gave up 0 bases and J gave up 8 bases, with 14 bases separating them. CDR1 and CDR2 (germline): SGHRS, YFSETQ. The CDR3 loop spans 14 amino acids. The material sequenced was blood. The TCR sequence derives from a woman aged 25 to 45 in good health. The chain is built from TRBV5-1 and TRBJ1-2; no firm D call. The DNA for the CDR3 is TGCGCCAGCAGCTTGGGGACGGAAAAGCGAGGCTACACCTTC. This codes for CASSLGTEKRGYTF.